This TCR beta chain was observed in a study of Tregs in tolerant kidney transplant recipients. Related graft donors supplied nonmyeloablative bone marrow transplants, and mixed chimerism was transient. Findings and limits, study-wide: The most relevant donor-specific Treg TCRbeta repertoire apparently came from expansion with activated donor B cells.

Assay: immunoSEQ multiplex PCR; the TCRdb copy retains only in-frame clones and omits some. The sample shows tens of thousands of clones, roughly 90% of them seen only once. In the case of this clone: What it binds is unknown.

This CDR3 is built from 17 residues. V dropped 4 bases and J dropped 3; count of bases not matched to a gene: 8. Germline CDR1 LNHDA, CDR2 SQIVND (reference sequence). The sample here was CD4+ T cells from blood (PBMCs), taken 24 months after the transplant. V gene TRBV19 combines with J gene TRBJ2-3; TRBD2 agrees at 12 bases. This sequence was found in a human patient who received a combined kidney and bone marrow transplant. Part of the T cells may come from the graft donor. The CDR3 here is CASSKRLAGVTTDTQYF. CDR3 sequence (DNA): TGTGCCAGTAGTAAAAGACTAGCGGGAGTCACAACAGATACGCAGTATTTT.